The source of this TCR beta chain is a study of T cells in Graves' hyperthyroidism and ophthalmopathy. What was amplified from RNA transcripts were TCR beta CDR3 regions. Initially, a first-round RT-PCR of the TCR CDR3 employed the HTBI primer set. TCRdb called the multiplex PCR reads again in MiXCR, with one record for every CDR3 protein. The table shows approximately 510,000 distinct CDR3 sequences, with 40% to 55% occurring only once. The CDR3 spans 16 residues. Trimming shortened V by 0 bases and J by 9 bases, and 15 bases separated the two germline ends. Looked up from germline, CDR1 is ENHRY and CDR2 is SYGVKD. Points from the study as a whole: Blood also held most thyroid clonotypes expanded beyond 0.001.

This clonotype occurred a few times. Its specificity is unknown. This sequence originates from an adult woman with Graves' disease, either hyperthyroidism or ophthalmopathy (not recorded which). The specimen sequenced was peripheral blood or thyroid tissue (not recorded which). The V call is TRBV10-3, the J call TRBJ1-6, with a tentative D call TRBD1 (6 bases). CDR3 in DNA: TGTGCCATCAGTGAGTCGACACAGGGAAGTGTTTCACCCCTCCACTTT. This codes for CAISESTQGSVSPLHF.